This TCR beta chain emerged from a study of T cell responses to AZD1222 COVID-19 vaccine. Worth noting for this clone: Its target is not known.

CDR1 and CDR2 (germline): SGHTA, FQGNSA. V gave up 0 bases and J gave up 0 bases; unmatched junction bases: 11. CDR3 size: 20 residues. Sequencing used immunoSEQ multiplex PCR; TCRdb keeps in-frame clones, though not all of them. The sample yields roughly 80,000 clones, just over 90% seen once. Whole-study findings and limits: The sample set comprised mostly white British donors with more females, and clonal diversity was possibly underestimated.

The sequences come from peripheral blood, collected on day 0 of AZD1222 vaccination. This TCR was recovered from an adult in good health. This chain connects TRBV7-2 to TRBJ2-1; 10 bases fit TRBD2. The CDR3 sequence is CASSLAYFASGSISYNEQFF. The CDR3 DNA follows: TGTGCCAGCAGCTTAGCATACTTTGCTAGCGGGAGTATCTCCTACAATGAGCAGTTCTTC.